These 29 T cell receptor beta chains were sequenced from one sample in a study of blood T cell repertoires in COVID-19. Generated by immunoSEQ multiplex PCR, the TCRdb table keeps only in-frame clones and is missing some. The data hold roughly 300,000 clones, with 83% observed a single time. The source material was peripheral blood. The receptors shown here come from a woman aged 45-65 years who had recovered from COVID-19.

V and J are TRBV5-4 and TRBJ2-3; D is unclear. V lost 4 bases and J 5 bases, leaving 17 bases between the germline ends. Germline V gene sequence: CDR1 SGHNT, CDR2 YYREEE (reference sequence). The CDR3 has 15 amino acids. This chain's CDR3 is CASSQQSNRLDTQYF. CDR3 nucleotides: TGTGCCAGCAGCCAGCAATCCAACAGATTAGATACGCAGTATTTT.

This clone is a singleton in its sample. The chain links TRBV7-9 to TRBJ2-1; TRBD2 might be the D (6 bases). Looked up from germline, CDR1 is SEHNR and CDR2 is FQNEAQ (reference sequence). The CDR3 length is 14 residues. The V end lost 5 bases, the J end lost 6 bases, and 14 bases lay between the germline ends. For the CDR3, the DNA is TGTGCCAGCAGCAGAACCGGGACTCCCAATGAGCAGTTCTTC. Protein: CASSRTGTPNEQFF.

The chain joins TRBV5-5 to TRBJ2-1; TRBD2 aligns across 7 bases. Germline CDR1 and CDR2: SGHKS and YYEKEE (reference sequence). The V and J ends lost 0 bases and 12 bases, in that order; junction bases with no gene match: 9. The CDR3 is 14 residues long. In nucleotides, the CDR3 is TGTGCCAGCAGCTTGGGCGGGAGCTCCGCGGGGCAGTTCTTC. This encodes CASSLGGSSAGQFF.

The chain has TRBV30 and TRBJ2-1; D perhaps matches TRBD2 (5 bases). In germline, CDR1 is GTSNPN, CDR2 SVGIG (reference sequence). Trimming cost V 3 bases and J 9 bases, with 18 bases left between them. The CDR3 extends over 14 amino acids. CDR3 sequence (DNA): TGTGCCTGGAGGGTGGCGGGCACCCACACTGAGCAGTTCTTC. Translated, it gives CAWRVAGTHTEQFF.

This chain connects TRBV18 to TRBJ2-7; TRBD2 is a possible D gene (6 bases). V was shortened by 6 bases and J by 4 bases, with 16 bases between the two germline ends. CDR1 KGHSH and CDR2 LQKENI come from the germline V gene. The CDR3 contains 14 residues. In nucleotides, the CDR3 is TGTGCCAGCTCCGACGGACCGGGGGATTACGAGCAGTACTTC. This codes for CASSDGPGDYEQYF. Filled out from reference TRBV18 and TRBJ2-7, the complete variable domain reads NAGVMQNPRHLVRRRGQEARLRCSPMKGHSHVYWYRQLPEEGLKFMVYLQKENIIDESGMPKERFSAEFPKEGPSILRIQQVVRGDSAAYFCASSDGPGDYEQYFGPGTRLTVT.

The rearrangement links TRBV30 to TRBJ2-1; 10 positions match TRBD2. CDR3 size: 13 residues. Germline V CDR1 and CDR2: GTSNPN, SVGIG (reference sequence). The trim removed 5 bases at V and 3 bases at J, leaving 1 base unmatched. The CDR3, as DNA: TGTGCCTGGGGACTAGCGGACTACAATGAGCAGTTCTTC. Translated: CAWGLADYNEQFF.

The gene calls are TRBV28 and TRBJ2-5; D may be TRBD1 or TRBD2 (6 bases each). The CDR3 sequence is 15 residues long. From germline, CDR1 is MDHEN and CDR2 SYDVKM. The ends were cut back, 10 bases at V and 2 bases at J, with 20 bases in the middle. The CDR3 is CATRGNSGRQETQYF. Written as DNA, the CDR3 is TGTGCCACCAGGGGAAATAGCGGAAGACAAGAGACCCAGTACTTC.

The V and J genes are TRBV7-3 and TRBJ2-2; no firm D call. Per the germline V gene, CDR1 is SGHTA and CDR2 is FQGTGA. Trimming stripped 5 bases from V and 0 bases from J, with 13 bases between. There are 16 residues in the CDR3. CDR3 bases: TGTGCCAGCAGCCTCAACTCAGGAACGAACACCGGGGAGCTGTTTTTT. It codes for CASSLNSGTNTGELFF.

This chain connects TRBV15 to TRBJ2-7; 9 bases are a match to TRBD1. V dropped 0 bases and J dropped 5; count of bases not matched to a gene: 5. From germline, CDR1 is LNHNV and CDR2 YYDKDF (reference sequence). CDR3 length: 15 amino acids. DNA for the CDR3: TGTGCCACCAGCAGAGACCTCAGGGACAGGGACGAGCAGTACTTC. It is translated as CATSRDLRDRDEQYF.

This clone has a handful of counts. The V gene is TRBV10-3, the J gene TRBJ2-3; TRBD1 matches at 8 bases. The ends lost 4 bases at V and 2 bases at J; junction bases unmatched: 8. Germline V lookup: CDR1 ENHRY, CDR2 SYGVKD. The CDR3 runs to 16 residues. CDR3 sequence reads: CAISGRTGSVTDTQYF. The CDR3 DNA reads as TGTGCCATCAGTGGGCGGACAGGGAGTGTCACAGATACGCAGTATTTT.

This chain connects TRBV7-2 to TRBJ2-7; no clear D. The CDR3 is 14 residues long. Trimming left V 5 bases short and J 0 bases short, with 11 bases between. Germline V gives CDR1 SGHTA, CDR2 FQGNSA. Here the CDR3 reads CASSPLLNSYEQYF. CDR3 in DNA: TGTGCCAGCAGCCCCCTATTGAACTCCTACGAGCAGTACTTC.

This rearrangement joins TRBV27 to TRBJ2-5, with 7 bases lining up with TRBD1. Trimming removed 2 bases from V and 5 bases from J; junction bases left unmatched: 5. This CDR3 is built from 14 residues. CDR1 and CDR2 (germline): MNHEY, SMNVEV (reference sequence). The CDR3 region is CASSLRGLGETQYF. The CDR3 nucleotides are TGTGCCAGCAGTTTAAGGGGGCTTGGGGAGACCCAGTACTTC.

The rearrangement links TRBV7-2 to TRBJ1-1; 8 bases line up with TRBD1. In germline, CDR1 is SGHTA, CDR2 FQGNSA. The CDR3 contains 15 residues. Trimming removed 5 bases from V and 0 bases from J; junction bases left unmatched: 5. The CDR3 protein is CASSTDRGLNTEAFF. In DNA form, the CDR3 reads TGTGCCAGCAGCACTGACAGGGGCTTGAACACTGAAGCTTTCTTT.

The V gene is TRBV30, the J gene TRBJ1-3; 7 bases match TRBD1. This CDR3 is built from 12 residues. The germline gives CDR1 GTSNPN, CDR2 SVGIG (reference sequence). With 8 bases clipped from V and 1 base from J, the junction kept 2 bases outside the gene matches. The CDR3 sequence: CALQGSGNTIYF. CDR3 nucleotide sequence: TGTGCCCTACAGGGGTCTGGAAACACCATATATTTT.

The chain links TRBV7-9 to TRBJ1-6, with 7 bases lining up with TRBD1. Germline V lookup: CDR1 SEHNR, CDR2 FQNEAQ (reference sequence). CDR3 length equals 18 residues. J lost 0 bases, V lost 5 bases, and 10 bases had no gene match. The CDR3 DNA reads TGTGCCAGCAGCCAGGACAGGACTCAAACCTCCTATAATTCACCCCTCCACTTT. Protein: CASSQDRTQTSYNSPLHF.

The chain links TRBV5-1 to TRBJ1-6, with 9 bases that match TRBD1. This CDR3 is built from 15 residues. Germline V gives CDR1 SGHRS, CDR2 YFSETQ. V lost 4 bases and J lost 6; bases outside the gene matches: 5. CDR3 nucleotide sequence: TGCGCCAGCAGCATTGGACAGGGGAGTAATTCACCCCTCCACTTT. Translated, it gives CASSIGQGSNSPLHF.

CDR3 sequence (DNA): TGTGCCAGCAGCCCCATGGGACAGGGGTCCCATGCGACCCAGTACTTC. It codes for CASSPMGQGSHATQYF. This chain joins TRBV7-6 and TRBJ2-5; 10 nucleotides align to TRBD1. The CDR3 is 16 amino acids. The V and J ends lost 5 bases and 7 bases, in that order; junction bases with no gene match: 13. In germline, CDR1 is SGHVS, CDR2 FNYEAQ.

CDR3 in amino acids: CASSLFVSPYNEQFF. CDR3 sequence (DNA): TGTGCCAGCAGCCTCTTTGTGTCCCCCTACAATGAGCAGTTCTTC. The chain is built from TRBV7-3 and TRBJ2-1; D remains ambiguous. V was cut by 5 bases and J by 2 bases, with 13 bases left in between. The CDR3 is 15 amino acids. CDR1 is SGHTA, CDR2 FQGTGA, per germline.

The chain couples TRBV5-1 to TRBJ1-1; TRBD1 matches 7 bases. V shed 2 bases and J 5 bases; nucleotides not matched to a gene: 9. Germline assignment: CDR1 SGHRS and CDR2 YFSETQ. CDR3 length: 15 amino acids. CDR3 nucleotide sequence: TGCGCCAGCAGCTTTGGACGGACAGGACGGACTGAAGCTTTCTTT. It encodes CASSFGRTGRTEAFF.

V gene TRBV27 combines with J gene TRBJ1-4; a possible D gene is TRBD1 (6 bases). V lost 3 bases and J lost 6, with 11 bases in between. The CDR3 runs to 14 residues. Per germline, CDR1 MNHEY and CDR2 SMNVEV (reference sequence). The CDR3 sequence: CASSFRGMDEKLFF. The CDR3 coding sequence is TGTGCCAGCAGTTTCAGGGGTATGGATGAAAAACTGTTTTTT.

The chain has TRBV19 and TRBJ1-5; 9 bases map to TRBD1. Germline-derived CDR1 and CDR2 are LNHDA and SQIVND (reference sequence). CDR3 length: 14 amino acids. J was trimmed by 1 base and V by 7 bases; bases with no gene match: 2. In DNA, the CDR3 is TGTGCCAGTATGGGACAGGGAAGCAATCAGCCCCAGCATTTT. It specifies CASMGQGSNQPQHF. Full variable domain (outside the CDR3, taken from reference TRBV19 and TRBJ1-5): DGGITQSPKYLFRKEGQNVTLSCEQNLNHDAMYWYRQDPGQGLRLIYYSQIVNDFQKGDIAEGYSVSREKKESFPLTVTSAQKNPTAFYLCASMGQGSNQPQHFGDGTRLSIL.

The chain recombines TRBV7-3 with TRBJ2-3; the match to TRBD2 covers 8 bases. Germline loops: CDR1 SGHTA, CDR2 FQGTGA. Trimming at V came to 11 bases and at J to 1 base, leaving 5 bases not matched to a gene. This CDR3 has 13 residues. CDR3 nucleotide sequence: TGTGCCTCGGGGGGGCAGGGCACAGATACGCAGTATTTT. It specifies CASGGQGTDTQYF.

The chain recombines TRBV5-1 with TRBJ1-1; D possibly corresponds to TRBD1 (6 bases). The CDR3 loop spans 13 amino acids. The V gene lost 7 bases and the J gene lost 3 bases, with 13 bases spanning the gap. Germline V gives CDR1 SGHRS, CDR2 YFSETQ. CDR3 sequence reads: CASRTGRDTEAFF. CDR3 in DNA: TGCGCCAGCCGCACAGGGAGGGACACTGAAGCTTTCTTT.

A word on this clone: Different DNA sequences within this sample yield the same CDR3. The chain carries TRBV28 and TRBJ2-7; tentatively, D is TRBD1 (6 bases). The CDR3 loop spans 12 amino acids. Germline CDR1 reads MDHEN; CDR2 reads SYDVKM. Trimming removed 6 bases at V and 4 bases at J, with 10 bases between. CDR3 sequence: CASSLQGYEQYF. The CDR3 DNA reads TGTGCCAGCAGCCTGCAGGGGTACGAGCAGTACTTC. Filled out from reference TRBV28 and TRBJ2-7, the complete variable domain reads DVKVTQSSRYLVKRTGEKVFLECVQDMDHENMFWYRQDPGLGLRLIYFSYDVKMKEKGDIPEGYSVSREKKERFSLILESASTNQTSMYLCASSLQGYEQYFGPGTRLTVT.

This clone was counted a single time. This rearrangement joins TRBV30 to TRBJ1-5; 8 nucleotides line up with TRBD1. The V and J ends lost 7 bases and 4 bases, in that order; junction bases with no gene match: 6. The CDR3 length is 13 residues. Germline loops: CDR1 GTSNPN, CDR2 SVGIG (reference sequence). As DNA, the CDR3 is TGTGCCTTAGACAGGGGTTTGAATCAGCCCCAGCATTTT. Translating it yields CALDRGLNQPQHF. Full variable domain (missing parts from reference TRBV30 and TRBJ1-5): SQTIHQWPATLVQPVGSPLSLECTVEGTSNPNLYWYRQAAGRGLQLLFYSVGIGQISSEVPQNLSASRPQDRQFILSSKKLLLSDSGFYLCALDRGLNQPQHFGDGTRLSIL.

The chain links TRBV27 to TRBJ2-3; D not resolved. V lost 1 base, J lost 3 bases, and 11 bases lay in between. Germline CDR1 reads MNHEY; CDR2 reads SMNVEV (reference sequence). This CDR3 is built from 15 residues. The CDR3 loop reads CASSLYGQTTDTQYF. The DNA of the CDR3 is TGTGCCAGCAGTTTATACGGCCAGACAACAGATACGCAGTATTTT.

This clone was seen a single time. The CDR3 region is CASTYHPGANVLTF. The CDR3, as DNA: TGTGCCAGCACCTACCACCCTGGGGCCAACGTCCTGACTTTC. The chain carries TRBV28 and TRBJ2-6; the D is unclear. CDR1 is MDHEN and CDR2 is SYDVKM in the germline V gene. The CDR3 contains 14 residues. V shed 7 bases and J shed 2 bases, with 9 bases lying between them.

This chain joins TRBV27 and TRBJ2-6, with D perhaps TRBD1 (6 bases). Germline CDR1 MNHEY, CDR2 SMNVEV (reference sequence). CDR3 length equals 15 residues. V was trimmed by 5 bases and J by 2 bases, leaving 10 bases between them. The CDR3 loop is CASSAYRAGANVLTF. DNA of the CDR3: TGTGCCAGCAGTGCCTACAGGGCTGGGGCCAACGTCCTGACTTTC.

This clone was seen a single time. The V and J genes are TRBV9 and TRBJ2-1, with D unresolved. Germline-derived CDR1 and CDR2 are SGDLS and YYNGEE. The CDR3 totals 16 residues. V was trimmed by 0 bases and J by 3 bases, leaving 13 bases between them. The CDR3 protein is CASSVGAATYYNEQFF. The CDR3 DNA follows: TGTGCCAGCAGCGTAGGGGCAGCAACGTACTACAATGAGCAGTTCTTC.